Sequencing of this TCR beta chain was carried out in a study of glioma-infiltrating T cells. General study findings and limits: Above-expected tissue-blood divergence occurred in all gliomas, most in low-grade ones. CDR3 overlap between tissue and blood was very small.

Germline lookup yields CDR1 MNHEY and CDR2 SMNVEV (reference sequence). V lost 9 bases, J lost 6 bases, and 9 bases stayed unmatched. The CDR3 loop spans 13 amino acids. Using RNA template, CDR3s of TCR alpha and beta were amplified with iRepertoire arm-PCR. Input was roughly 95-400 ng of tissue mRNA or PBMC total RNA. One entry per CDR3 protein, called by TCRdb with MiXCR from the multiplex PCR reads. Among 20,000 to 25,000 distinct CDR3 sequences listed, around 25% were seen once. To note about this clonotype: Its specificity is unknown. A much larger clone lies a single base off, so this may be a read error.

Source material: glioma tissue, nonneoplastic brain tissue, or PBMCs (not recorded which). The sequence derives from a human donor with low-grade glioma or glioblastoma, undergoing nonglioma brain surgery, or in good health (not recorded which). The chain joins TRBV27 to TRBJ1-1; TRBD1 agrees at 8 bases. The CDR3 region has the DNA TGTGCCAGAAGCAGGGGGCTGGAGGCTGAAGCTTTCTTT. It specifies CARSRGLEAEAFF.